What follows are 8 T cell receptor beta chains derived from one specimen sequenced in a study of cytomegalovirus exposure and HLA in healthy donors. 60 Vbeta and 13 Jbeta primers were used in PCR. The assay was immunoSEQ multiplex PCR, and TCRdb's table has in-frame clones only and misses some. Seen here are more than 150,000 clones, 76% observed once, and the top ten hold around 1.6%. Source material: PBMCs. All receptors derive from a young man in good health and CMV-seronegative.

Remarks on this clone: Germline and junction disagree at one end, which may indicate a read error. In DNA form, the CDR3 reads TGTTCCAGCAGCTTGGTGAGGAGTGAAGAGACCCAGTACTTC. Translation gives CSSSLVRSEETQYF. V is TRBV7-9 and J is TRBJ2-5; D unclear. The CDR3 runs to 14 residues. Germline V gene sequence: CDR1 SEHNR, CDR2 FQNEAQ (reference sequence).

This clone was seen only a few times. Written as DNA, the CDR3 is TGTGCCAGCAGCCACGGGAACGGTAACACTCTAAACACCGGGGAGCTGTTTTTT. This encodes CASSHGNGNTLNTGELFF. The J gene is TRBJ2-2, the V gene TRBV4-2, with D perhaps matching TRBD2 (5 bases). V lost 3 bases and J lost 2, with 19 bases in between. Germline V CDR1 and CDR2: LGHNA, YNFKEQ. The CDR3 spans 18 residues.

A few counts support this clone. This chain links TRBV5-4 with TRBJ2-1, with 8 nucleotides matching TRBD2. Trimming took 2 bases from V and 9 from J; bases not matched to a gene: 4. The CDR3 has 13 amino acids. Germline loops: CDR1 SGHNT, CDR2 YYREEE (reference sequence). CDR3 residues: CASSLSGSSEQFF. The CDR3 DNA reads TGTGCCAGCAGCTTAAGCGGGAGTAGTGAGCAGTTCTTC. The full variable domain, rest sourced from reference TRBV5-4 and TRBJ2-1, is ETGVTQSPTHLIKTRGQQVTLRCSSQSGHNTVSWYQQALGQGPQFIFQYYREEENGRGNFPPRFSGLQFPNYSSELNVNALELDDSALYLCASSLSGSSEQFFGPGTRLTVL.

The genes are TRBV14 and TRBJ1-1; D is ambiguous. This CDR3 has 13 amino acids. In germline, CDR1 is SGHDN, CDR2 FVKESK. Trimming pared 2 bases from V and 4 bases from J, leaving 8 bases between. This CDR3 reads CASSQTKSTEAFF. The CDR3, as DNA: TGTGCCAGCAGCCAAACTAAGAGCACTGAAGCTTTCTTT.

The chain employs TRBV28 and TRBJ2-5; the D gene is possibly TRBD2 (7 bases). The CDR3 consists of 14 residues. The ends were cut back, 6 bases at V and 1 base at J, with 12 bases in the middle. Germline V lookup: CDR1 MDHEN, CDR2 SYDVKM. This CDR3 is CASSPGGRQETQYF. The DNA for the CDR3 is TGTGCCAGCAGCCCCGGGGGGCGCCAAGAGACCCAGTACTTC.

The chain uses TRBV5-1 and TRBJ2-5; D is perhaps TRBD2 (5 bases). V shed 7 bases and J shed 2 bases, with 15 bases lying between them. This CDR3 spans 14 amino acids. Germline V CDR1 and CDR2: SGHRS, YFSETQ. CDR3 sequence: CASGSTGLQETQYF. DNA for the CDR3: TGCGCCAGCGGCAGTACCGGACTGCAAGAGACCCAGTACTTC.

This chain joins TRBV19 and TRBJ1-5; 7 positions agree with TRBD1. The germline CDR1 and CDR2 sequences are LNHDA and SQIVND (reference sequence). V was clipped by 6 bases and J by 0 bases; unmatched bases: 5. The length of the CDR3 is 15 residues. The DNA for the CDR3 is TGTGCCAGTAGCAACGGACAGGTTAGCAATCAGCCCCAGCATTTT. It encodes CASSNGQVSNQPQHF.

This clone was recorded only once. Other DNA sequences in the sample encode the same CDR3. The CDR3: CASSVRLAGEDTQYF. The DNA of the CDR3 is TGTGCCAGCAGCGTCAGACTAGCGGGGGAAGATACGCAGTATTTT. The chain couples TRBV9 to TRBJ2-3; 12 bases are shared with TRBD2. This CDR3 comprises 15 residues. After removal of 2 bases from V and 5 bases from J, the junction contained 3 bases not matched to a gene. Germline CDR1 and CDR2: SGDLS and YYNGEE.